Many counts were recorded for the clone carrying this T cell receptor (beta chain). Its antigen is still unknown. The library gave individual cDNA molecules unique molecular identifiers. TCRdb re-derived calls from the RACE reads in MiXCR, one entry per CDR3 protein. The sample contains about 98,000 distinct CDR3 sequences, approximately 10% of which appear only once. This record belongs to a study of human T cells and chemical hapten exposure. Looking at the study overall: Patients got weekly scalp diphenylcyclopropenone doses over the approximately 25-week study.

Time point indicated: pre-sensitization, week 0. The treatment is: therapeutic diphenylcyclopropenone sensitization with weekly scalp DPC. V dropped 2 bases and J dropped 6; count of bases not matched to a gene: 4. CDR1 MNHEY and CDR2 SVGEGT come from the germline V gene. CDR3 length: 13 amino acids. Study-wide results and limits: The study found expanded TCRs formed significantly more large CDR3 similarity clusters than controls. TCRs above 1 in 1000 frequency stayed constant with DPC sensitization.

The clonotype originates from an older woman with alopecia areata. Some clones in this sample may be carry-over from other donors' samples. Sequencing was performed on whole blood, taken in connection with sensitization to the hapten diphenylcyclopropenone (DPC). The chain uses TRBV6-2 or TRBV6-3 and TRBJ2-7, with TRBD1 matching 7 bases. The CDR3 DNA follows: TGTGCCAGCAGTTACACGGACAGGACCGAGCAGTACTTC. Translating gives CASSYTDRTEQYF.